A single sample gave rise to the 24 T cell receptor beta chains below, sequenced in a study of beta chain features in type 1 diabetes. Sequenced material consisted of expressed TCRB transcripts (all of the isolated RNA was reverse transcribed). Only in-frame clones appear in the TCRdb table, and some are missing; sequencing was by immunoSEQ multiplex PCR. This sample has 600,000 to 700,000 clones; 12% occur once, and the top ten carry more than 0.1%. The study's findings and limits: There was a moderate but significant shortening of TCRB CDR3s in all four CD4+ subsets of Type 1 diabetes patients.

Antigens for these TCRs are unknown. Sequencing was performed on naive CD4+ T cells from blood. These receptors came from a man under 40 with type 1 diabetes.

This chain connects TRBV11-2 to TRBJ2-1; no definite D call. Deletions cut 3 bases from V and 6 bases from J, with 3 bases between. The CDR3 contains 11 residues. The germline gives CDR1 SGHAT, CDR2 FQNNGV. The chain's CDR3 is CASSFFNEQFF. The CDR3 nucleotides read TGTGCCAGCAGCTTCTTCAATGAGCAGTTCTTC.

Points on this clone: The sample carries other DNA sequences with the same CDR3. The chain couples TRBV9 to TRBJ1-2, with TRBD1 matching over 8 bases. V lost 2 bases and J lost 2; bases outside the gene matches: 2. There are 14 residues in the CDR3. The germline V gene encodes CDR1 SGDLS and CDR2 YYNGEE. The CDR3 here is CASSVGQGNYGYTF. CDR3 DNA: TGTGCCAGCAGCGTCGGACAGGGCAACTATGGCTACACCTTC.

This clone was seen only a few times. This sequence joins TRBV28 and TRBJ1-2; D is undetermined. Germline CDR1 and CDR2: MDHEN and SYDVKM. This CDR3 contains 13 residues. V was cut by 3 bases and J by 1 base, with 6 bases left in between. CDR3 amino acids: CASSFASNYGYTF. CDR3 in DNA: TGTGCCAGCAGTTTCGCCAGTAACTATGGCTACACCTTC.

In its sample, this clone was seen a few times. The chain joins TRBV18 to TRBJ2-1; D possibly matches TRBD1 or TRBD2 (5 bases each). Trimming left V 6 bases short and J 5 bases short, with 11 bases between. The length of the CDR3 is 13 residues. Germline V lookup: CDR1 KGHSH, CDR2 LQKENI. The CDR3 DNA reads TGTGCCAGCTCCCCGGGGCAGGACAATGAGCAGTTCTTC. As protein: CASSPGQDNEQFF.

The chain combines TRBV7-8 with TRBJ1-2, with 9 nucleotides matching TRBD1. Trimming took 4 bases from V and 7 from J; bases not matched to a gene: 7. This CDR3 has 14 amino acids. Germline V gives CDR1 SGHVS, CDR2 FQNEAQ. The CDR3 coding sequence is TGTGCCAGCAGCTCGCGGGACAGGGAAAGTGGCTACACCTTC. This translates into CASSSRDRESGYTF. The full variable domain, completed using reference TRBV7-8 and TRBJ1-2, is GAGVSQSPRYKVAKRGQDVALRCDPISGHVSLFWYQQALGQGPEFLTYFQNEAQLDKSGLPSDRFFAERPEGSVSTLKIQRTQQEDSAVYLCASSSRDRESGYTFGSGTRLTVV.

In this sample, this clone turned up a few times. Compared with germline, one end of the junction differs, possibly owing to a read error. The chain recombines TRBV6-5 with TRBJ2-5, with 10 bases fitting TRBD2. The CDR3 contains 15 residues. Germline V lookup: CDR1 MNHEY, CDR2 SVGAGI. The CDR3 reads CAISAFSGGPETQYF. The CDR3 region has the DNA TGTGCCATCAGTGCCTTTAGCGGGGGGCCAGAGACCCAGTACTTC.

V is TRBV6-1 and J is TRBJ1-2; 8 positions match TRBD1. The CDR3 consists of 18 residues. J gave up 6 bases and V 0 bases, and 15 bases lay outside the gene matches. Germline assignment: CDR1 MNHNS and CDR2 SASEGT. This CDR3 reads CASSEATPRGRGPHGYTF. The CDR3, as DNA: TGTGCCAGCAGTGAAGCGACACCTCGTGGCAGGGGGCCCCATGGCTACACCTTC.

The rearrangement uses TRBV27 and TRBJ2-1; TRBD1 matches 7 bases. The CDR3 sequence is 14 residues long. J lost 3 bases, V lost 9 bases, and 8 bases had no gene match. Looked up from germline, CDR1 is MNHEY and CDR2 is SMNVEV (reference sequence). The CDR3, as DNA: TGTGCCAGTTGGGACAGATCCATCTACAATGAGCAGTTCTTC. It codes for CASWDRSIYNEQFF.

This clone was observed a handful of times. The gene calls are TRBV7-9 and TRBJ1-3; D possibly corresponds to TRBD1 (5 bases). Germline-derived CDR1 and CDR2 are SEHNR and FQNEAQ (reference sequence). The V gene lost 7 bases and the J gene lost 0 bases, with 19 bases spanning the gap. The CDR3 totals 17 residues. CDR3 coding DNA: TGTGCCAGCATCCCCTATGGGGCCGACGCCTCTGGAAACACCATATATTTT. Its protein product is CASIPYGADASGNTIYF.

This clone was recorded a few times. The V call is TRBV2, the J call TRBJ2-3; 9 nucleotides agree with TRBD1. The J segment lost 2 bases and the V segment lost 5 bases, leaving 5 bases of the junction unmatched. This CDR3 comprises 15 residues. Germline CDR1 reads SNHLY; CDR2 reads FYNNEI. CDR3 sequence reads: CASSPQGANTDTQYF. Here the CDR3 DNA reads TGTGCCAGCAGTCCACAGGGGGCCAACACAGATACGCAGTATTTT.

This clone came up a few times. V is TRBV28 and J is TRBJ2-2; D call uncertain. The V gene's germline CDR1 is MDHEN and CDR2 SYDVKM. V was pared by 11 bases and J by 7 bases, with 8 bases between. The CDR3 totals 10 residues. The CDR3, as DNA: TGTGCCTCACGGAGCGGGGAGCTGTTTTTT. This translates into CASRSGELFF. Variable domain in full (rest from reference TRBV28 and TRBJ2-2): DVKVTQSSRYLVKRTGEKVFLECVQDMDHENMFWYRQDPGLGLRLIYFSYDVKMKEKGDIPEGYSVSREKKERFSLILESASTNQTSMYLCASRSGELFFGEGSRLTVL.

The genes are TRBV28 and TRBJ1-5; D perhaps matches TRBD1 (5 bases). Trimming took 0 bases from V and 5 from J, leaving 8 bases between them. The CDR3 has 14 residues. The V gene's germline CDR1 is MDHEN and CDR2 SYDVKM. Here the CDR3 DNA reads TGTGCCAGCAGTTTATGGCAGGGAGATCAGCCCCAGCATTTT. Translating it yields CASSLWQGDQPQHF.

This CDR3 reads CASSFDRIYGYTF. CDR3 in DNA: TGTGCCAGCAGCTTCGACAGGATCTATGGCTACACCTTC. The rearrangement uses TRBV7-8 and TRBJ1-2; tentatively, D is TRBD1 (6 bases). The ends were cut back, 3 bases at V and 4 bases at J, with 9 bases in the middle. Germline lookup yields CDR1 SGHVS and CDR2 FQNEAQ. The length of the CDR3 is 13 residues.

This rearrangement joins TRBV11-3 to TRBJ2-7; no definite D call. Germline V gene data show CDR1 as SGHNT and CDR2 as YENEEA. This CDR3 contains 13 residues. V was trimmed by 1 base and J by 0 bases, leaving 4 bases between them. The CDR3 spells CASSLAGSYEQYF. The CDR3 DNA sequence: TGTGCCAGCAGCTTAGCCGGCTCCTACGAGCAGTACTTC.

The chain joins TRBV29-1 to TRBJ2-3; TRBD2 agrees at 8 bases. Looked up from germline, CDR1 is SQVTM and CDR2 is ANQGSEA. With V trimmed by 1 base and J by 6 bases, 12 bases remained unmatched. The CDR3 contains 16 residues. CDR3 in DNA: TGCAGCGTTGAAGGACTAGCGTCCTCCCAAGGGGATACGCAGTATTTT. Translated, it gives CSVEGLASSQGDTQYF.

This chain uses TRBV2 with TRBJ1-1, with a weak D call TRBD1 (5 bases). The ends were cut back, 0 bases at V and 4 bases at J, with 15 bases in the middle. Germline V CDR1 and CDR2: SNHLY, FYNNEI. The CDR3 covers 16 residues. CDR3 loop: CASSEANGARSTEAFF. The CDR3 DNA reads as TGTGCCAGCAGTGAAGCTAATGGGGCGCGGAGCACTGAAGCTTTCTTT. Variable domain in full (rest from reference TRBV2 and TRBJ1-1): EPEVTQTPSHQVTQMGQEVILRCVPISNHLYFYWYRQILGQKVEFLVSFYNNEISEKSEIFDDQFSVERPDGSNFTLKIRSTKLEDSAMYFCASSEANGARSTEAFFGQGTRLTVV.

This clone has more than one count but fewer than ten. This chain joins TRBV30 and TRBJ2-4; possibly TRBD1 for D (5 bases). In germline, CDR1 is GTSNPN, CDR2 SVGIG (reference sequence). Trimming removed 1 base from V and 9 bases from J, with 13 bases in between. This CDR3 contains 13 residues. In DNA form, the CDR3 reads TGTGCCTGGAGTGGAGGTAGCCAGGGCATTCAGTACTTC. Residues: CAWSGGSQGIQYF.

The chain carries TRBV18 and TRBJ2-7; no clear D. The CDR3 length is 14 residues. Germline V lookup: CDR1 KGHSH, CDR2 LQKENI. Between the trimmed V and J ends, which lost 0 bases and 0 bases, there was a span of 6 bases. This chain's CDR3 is CASSPPGNSYEQYF. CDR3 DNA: TGTGCCAGCTCACCACCAGGTAACTCCTACGAGCAGTACTTC. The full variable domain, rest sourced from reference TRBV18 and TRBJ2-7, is NAGVMQNPRHLVRRRGQEARLRCSPMKGHSHVYWYRQLPEEGLKFMVYLQKENIIDESGMPKERFSAEFPKEGPSILRIQQVVRGDSAAYFCASSPPGNSYEQYFGPGTRLTVT.

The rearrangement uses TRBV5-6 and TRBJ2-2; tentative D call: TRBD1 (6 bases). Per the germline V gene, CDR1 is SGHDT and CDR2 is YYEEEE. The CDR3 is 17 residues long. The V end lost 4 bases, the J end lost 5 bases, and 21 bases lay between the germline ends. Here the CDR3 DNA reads TGTGCCAGCAGCCCCCCTCAGGGGCTCACTAGGACCGGGGAGCTGTTTTTT. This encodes CASSPPQGLTRTGELFF.

Here the CDR3 DNA reads TGTGCCAGCAGCTTAACGGATCAGCCCCAGCATTTT. Translation: CASSLTDQPQHF. This chain connects TRBV7-2 to TRBJ1-5; the D is unclear. Trimming took 2 bases from V and 5 from J, leaving 4 bases between them. CDR1 is SGHTA, CDR2 FQGNSA, per germline. The CDR3 spans 12 residues.

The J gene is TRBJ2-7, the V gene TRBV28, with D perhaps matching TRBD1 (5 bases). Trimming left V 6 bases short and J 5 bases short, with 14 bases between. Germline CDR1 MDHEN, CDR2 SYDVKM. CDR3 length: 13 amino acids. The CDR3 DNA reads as TGTGCCAGCAGGGGGCAACTCCGGGACGAGCAGTACTTC. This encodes CASRGQLRDEQYF.

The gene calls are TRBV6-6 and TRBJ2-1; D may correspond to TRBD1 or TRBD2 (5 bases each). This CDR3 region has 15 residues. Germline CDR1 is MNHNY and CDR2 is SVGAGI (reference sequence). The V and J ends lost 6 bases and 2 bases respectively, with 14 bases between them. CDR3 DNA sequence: TGTGCCAGCAGACTAGGACAACTGACCTACAATGAGCAGTTCTTC. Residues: CASRLGQLTYNEQFF.

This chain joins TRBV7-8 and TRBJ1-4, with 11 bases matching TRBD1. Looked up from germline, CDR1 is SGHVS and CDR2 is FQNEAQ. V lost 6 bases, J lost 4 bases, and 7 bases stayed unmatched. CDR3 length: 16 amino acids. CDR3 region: CASSQDRGRINEKLFF. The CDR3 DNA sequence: TGTGCCAGCAGTCAGGACAGGGGGCGGATTAATGAAAAACTGTTTTTT. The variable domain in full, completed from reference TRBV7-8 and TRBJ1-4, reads GAGVSQSPRYKVAKRGQDVALRCDPISGHVSLFWYQQALGQGPEFLTYFQNEAQLDKSGLPSDRFFAERPEGSVSTLKIQRTQQEDSAVYLCASSQDRGRINEKLFFGSGTQLSVL.

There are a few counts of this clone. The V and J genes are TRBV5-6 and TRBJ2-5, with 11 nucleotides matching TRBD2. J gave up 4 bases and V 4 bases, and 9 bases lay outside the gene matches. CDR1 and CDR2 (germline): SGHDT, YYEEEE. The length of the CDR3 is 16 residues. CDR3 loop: CASSGLLAGATETQYF. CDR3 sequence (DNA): TGTGCCAGCAGCGGCCTACTAGCGGGGGCAACAGAGACCCAGTACTTC.